This paragraph covers one T cell receptor (beta chain) sequence. The CDR3 consists of 19 residues. Germline trimming cut 0 bases from V and 2 bases from J; bases unmatched to any gene: 12. The germline V gene encodes CDR1 ENHRY and CDR2 SYGVKD. The record originates from a study of blood T cell repertoires in COVID-19. The table came from immunoSEQ multiplex PCR; TCRdb's copy has only in-frame clones and leaves some out. The sample includes fewer than 70,000 clones, more than 85% of them seen just once. The sequenced sample was peripheral blood. This TCR was sampled from a woman in her seventies with active COVID-19. The genes are TRBV10-3 and TRBJ2-7, with 11 bases matching TRBD2. The CDR3 nucleotides are TGTGCCATCAGTGAGTCGGGGGGGGTTAGACTAGCGGGAACCTACGAGCAGTACTTC. Amino acids: CAISESGGVRLAGTYEQYF.